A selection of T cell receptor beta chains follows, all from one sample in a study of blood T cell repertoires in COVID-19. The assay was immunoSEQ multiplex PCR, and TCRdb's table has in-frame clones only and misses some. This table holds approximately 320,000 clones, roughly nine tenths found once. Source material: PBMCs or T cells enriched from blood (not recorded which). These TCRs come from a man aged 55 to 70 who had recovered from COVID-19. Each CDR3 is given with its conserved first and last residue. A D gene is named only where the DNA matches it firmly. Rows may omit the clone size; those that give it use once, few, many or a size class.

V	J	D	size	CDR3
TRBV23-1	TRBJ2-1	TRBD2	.	CASSQTGTSGTYNEQFF
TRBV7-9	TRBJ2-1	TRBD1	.	CASSRGQTSNEQFF
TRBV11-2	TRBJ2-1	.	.	CASSSEWNEQFF
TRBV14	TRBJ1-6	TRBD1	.	CASSLTPDRNNSPLHF
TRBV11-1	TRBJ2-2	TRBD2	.	CATPGTSANTGELFF
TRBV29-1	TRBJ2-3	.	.	CSVMALASADTQYF
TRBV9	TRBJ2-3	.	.	CASSVTRGTDTQYF
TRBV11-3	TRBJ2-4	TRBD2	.	CASTLAGAKNIQYF
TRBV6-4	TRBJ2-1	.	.	CASSDSAEGGAIDSYNEQFF
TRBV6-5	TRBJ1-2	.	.	CASTFVAGSYYGYTF
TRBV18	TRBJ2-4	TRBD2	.	CASSPLGLAGGSNIQYF
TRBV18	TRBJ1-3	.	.	CASSPTPSSGNTIYF
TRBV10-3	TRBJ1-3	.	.	CAIRTPRGSGNTIYF
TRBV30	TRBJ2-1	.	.	CAFGGSYNEQFF
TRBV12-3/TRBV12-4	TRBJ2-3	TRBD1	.	CASGGQSTDTQYF
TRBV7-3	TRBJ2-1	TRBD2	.	CASSTLAGAWNEQFF
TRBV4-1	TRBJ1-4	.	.	CASSPQSATNEKLFF
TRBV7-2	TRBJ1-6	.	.	CASSLREGKNSPLHF
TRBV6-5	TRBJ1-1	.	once	CASITAGNTEAFF
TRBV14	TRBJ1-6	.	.	CASRKQVVGSPLHF
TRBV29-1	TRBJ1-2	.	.	CSVEAVWSYGYTF
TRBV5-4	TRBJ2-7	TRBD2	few	CASSLAGLESYEQYF
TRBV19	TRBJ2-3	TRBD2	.	CASSVQTSGGADTQYF
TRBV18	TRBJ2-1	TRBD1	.	CASSPGTGAYNEQFF
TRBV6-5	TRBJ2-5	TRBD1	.	CASSSSTGPQRETQYF
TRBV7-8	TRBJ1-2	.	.	CASSPPGNGYTF
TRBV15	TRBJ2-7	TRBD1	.	CATSRGGQENSYEQYF
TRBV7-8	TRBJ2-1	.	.	CASSLATSYNEQFF
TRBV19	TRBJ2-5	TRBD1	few	CASSQTGLETQYF
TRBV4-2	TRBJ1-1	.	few	CASSQGARRVEAFF
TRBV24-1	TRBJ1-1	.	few	CATRPTMGSTTEAFF
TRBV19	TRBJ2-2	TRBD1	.	CASSTGTGLTGELFF
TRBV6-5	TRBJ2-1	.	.	CASSSGGEGEQFF
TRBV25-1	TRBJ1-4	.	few	CASMGRAEEKLFF
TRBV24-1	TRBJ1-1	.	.	CATSAAGPMNTEAFF
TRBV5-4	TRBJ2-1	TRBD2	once	CASSLERGGNEQFF
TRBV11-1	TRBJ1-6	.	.	CASSIPGVSSPLHF
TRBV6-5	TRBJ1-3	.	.	CASSYSGVSGNTIYF
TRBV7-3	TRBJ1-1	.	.	CASSRGGGPNTEAFF
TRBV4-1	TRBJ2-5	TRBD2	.	CASSQDLAGVRETQYF
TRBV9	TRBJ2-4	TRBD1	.	CASSVGTGSMDIQYF
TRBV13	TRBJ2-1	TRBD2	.	CASSPHPPGTSGYNEQFF
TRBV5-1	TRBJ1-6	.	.	CASSSNPTVQNSPLHF
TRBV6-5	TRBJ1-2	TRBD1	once	CAAWDRGSEGYTF
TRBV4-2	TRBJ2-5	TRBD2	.	CASSQEKTASWGAGETQYF
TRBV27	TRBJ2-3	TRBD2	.	CASTPGRASSTDTQYF
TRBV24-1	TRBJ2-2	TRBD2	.	CATSDISGRGTGELFF
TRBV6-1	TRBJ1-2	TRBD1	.	CASSEVGQEAF
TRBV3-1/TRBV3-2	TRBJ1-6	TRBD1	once	CASSQRTGNYNSPLHF
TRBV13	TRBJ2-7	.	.	CASSDRGTYEQYF
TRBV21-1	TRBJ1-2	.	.	CASSKWGTGSNGYTF
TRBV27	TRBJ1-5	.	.	CASRGGGSSNQPQHF
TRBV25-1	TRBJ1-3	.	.	CASRASAVGNTIYF
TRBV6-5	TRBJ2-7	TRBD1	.	CASSSPVRQGSSEQYF
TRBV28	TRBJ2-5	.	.	CASSSPGTPVQETQYF
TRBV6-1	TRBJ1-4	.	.	CASSEEQGDEKLFF
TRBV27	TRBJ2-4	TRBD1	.	CASSERQGTVQYF